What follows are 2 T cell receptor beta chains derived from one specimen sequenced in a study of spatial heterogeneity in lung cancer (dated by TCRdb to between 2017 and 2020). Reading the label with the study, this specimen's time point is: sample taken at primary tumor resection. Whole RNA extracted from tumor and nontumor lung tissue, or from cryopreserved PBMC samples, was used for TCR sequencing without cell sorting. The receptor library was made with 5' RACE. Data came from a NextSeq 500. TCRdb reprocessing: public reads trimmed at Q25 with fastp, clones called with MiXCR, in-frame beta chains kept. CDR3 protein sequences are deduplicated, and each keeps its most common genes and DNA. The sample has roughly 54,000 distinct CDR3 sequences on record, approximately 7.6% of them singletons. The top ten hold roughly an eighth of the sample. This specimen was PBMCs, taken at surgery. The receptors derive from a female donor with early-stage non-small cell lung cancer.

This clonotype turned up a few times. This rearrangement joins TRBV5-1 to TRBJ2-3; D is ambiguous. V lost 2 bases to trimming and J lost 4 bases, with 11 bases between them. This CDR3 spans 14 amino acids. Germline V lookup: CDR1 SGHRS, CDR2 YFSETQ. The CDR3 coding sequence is TGCGCCAGCAGCTTAGACCCACAAGCAGATACGCAGTATTTT. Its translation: CASSLDPQADTQYF.

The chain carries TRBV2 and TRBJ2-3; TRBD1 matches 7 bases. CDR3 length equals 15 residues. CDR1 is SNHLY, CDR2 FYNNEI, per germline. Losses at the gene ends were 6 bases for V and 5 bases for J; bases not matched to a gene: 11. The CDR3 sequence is CASSVTGAPQDTQYF. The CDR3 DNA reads TGTGCCAGCAGCGTAACAGGGGCCCCTCAAGATACGCAGTATTTT.